This TCR beta chain was retrieved from a study of blood T cells in healthy people across ages. This CDR3 is built from 15 residues. The V gene's germline CDR1 is DFQATT and CDR2 SNEGSKA (reference sequence). V lost 1 base and J lost 2, with 14 bases in between. With a J-beta primer mix and a sample-barcoded 5' primer, a second PCR ran about 6 to 11 cycles. TCRdb ran MiXCR on the 5' RACE reads and lists one entry per CDR3 protein. The sample has around 1.7 million distinct CDR3 sequences; about 30% are singletons. The TCR originated in a woman aged 25-40 years in good health. The sample comprised blood. The chain has TRBV20-1 and TRBJ1-2; D is uncertain. CDR3 region: CSARVVWDYNYGYTF. Here the CDR3 DNA reads TGCAGTGCTAGAGTTGTCTGGGATTACAACTATGGCTACACCTTC.